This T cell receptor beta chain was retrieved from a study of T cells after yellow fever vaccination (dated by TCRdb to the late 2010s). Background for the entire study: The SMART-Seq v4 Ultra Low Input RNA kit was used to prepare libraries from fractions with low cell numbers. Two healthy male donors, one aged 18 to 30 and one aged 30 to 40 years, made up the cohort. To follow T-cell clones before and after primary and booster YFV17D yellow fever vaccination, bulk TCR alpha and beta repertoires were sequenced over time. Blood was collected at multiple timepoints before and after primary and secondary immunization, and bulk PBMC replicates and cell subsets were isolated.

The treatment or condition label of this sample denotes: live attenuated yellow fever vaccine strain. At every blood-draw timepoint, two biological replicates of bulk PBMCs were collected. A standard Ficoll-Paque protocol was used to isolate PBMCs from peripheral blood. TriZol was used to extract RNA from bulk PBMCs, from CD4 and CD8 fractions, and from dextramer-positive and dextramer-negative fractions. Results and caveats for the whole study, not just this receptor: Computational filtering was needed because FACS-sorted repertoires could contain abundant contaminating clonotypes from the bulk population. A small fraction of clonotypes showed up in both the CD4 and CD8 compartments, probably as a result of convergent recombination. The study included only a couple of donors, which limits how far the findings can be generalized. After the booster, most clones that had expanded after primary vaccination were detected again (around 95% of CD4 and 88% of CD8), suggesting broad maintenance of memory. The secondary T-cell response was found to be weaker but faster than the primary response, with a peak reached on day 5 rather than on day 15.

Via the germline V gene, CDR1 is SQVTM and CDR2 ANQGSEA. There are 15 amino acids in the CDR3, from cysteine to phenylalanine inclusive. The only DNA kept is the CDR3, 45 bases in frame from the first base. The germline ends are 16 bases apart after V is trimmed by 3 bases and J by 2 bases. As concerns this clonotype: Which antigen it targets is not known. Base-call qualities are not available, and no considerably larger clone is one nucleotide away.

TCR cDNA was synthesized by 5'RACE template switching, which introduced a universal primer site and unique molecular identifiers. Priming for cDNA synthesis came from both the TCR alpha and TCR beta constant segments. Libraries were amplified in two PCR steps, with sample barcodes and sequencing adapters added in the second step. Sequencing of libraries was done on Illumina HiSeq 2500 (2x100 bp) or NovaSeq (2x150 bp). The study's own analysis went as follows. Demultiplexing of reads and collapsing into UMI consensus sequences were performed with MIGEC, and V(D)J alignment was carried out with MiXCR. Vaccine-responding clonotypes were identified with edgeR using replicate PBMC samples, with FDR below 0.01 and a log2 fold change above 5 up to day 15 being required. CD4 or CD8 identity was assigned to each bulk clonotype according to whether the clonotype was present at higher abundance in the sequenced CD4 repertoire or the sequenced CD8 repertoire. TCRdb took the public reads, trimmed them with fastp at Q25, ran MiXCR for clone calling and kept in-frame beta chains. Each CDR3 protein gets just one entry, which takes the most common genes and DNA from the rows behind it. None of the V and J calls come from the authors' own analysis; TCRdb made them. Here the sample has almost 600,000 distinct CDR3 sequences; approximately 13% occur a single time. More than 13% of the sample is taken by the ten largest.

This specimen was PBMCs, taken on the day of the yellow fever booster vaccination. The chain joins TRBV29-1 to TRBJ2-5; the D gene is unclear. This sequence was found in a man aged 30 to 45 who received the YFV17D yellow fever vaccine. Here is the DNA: TGCAGCGTTGATGGACGGCTACCTCATCAAGAGACCCAGTACTTC. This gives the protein CSVDGRLPHQETQYF.